The 4 T cell receptor beta chains given below trace back to one sample, sequenced in a study of CD8+CD57+ T cells in acquired aplastic anemia. Before being chosen for sequencing, patients had shown CD8+CD57+ cell expansion by flow cytometry. Genomic DNA templated the TCR beta VDJ and CDR3 profiling. TCRdb re-called the reads with MiXCR, one entry per CDR3 protein. The data hold 310,000 or so distinct CDR3 sequences, with approximately 60% observed a single time. The source material was sorted CD4+, CD8+, or CD8+CD57+ T cells (not recorded which) from PBMCs. All receptors derive from a human donor with aplastic anemia.

This clonotype was picked up many times. This chain joins TRBV3-1 and TRBJ1-2, with D perhaps TRBD1 (5 bases). V lost 4 bases and J 4 bases, leaving 13 bases between the germline ends. From germline, CDR1 is LGHDT and CDR2 YNNKEL (reference sequence). CDR3 size: 14 residues. The CDR3 sequence: CASSPTGASYGYTF. CDR3 nucleotide sequence: TGTGCCAGCAGCCCCACAGGCGCGTCCTATGGCTACACCTTC.

V is TRBV29-1 and J is TRBJ1-2, with TRBD1 as a possible D gene (5 bases). This CDR3 has 10 amino acids. V dropped 7 bases and J dropped 12 bases, with 15 bases sitting between them. Germline V gives CDR1 SQVTM, CDR2 ANQGSEA. DNA of the CDR3: TGCAGCGCCACAGGAACGGGAAACACCTTC. This translates into CSATGTGNTF.

At least ten counts were recorded for this clonotype. The CDR3 sequence is CASSLQGNTGELFF. DNA for the CDR3: TGTGCCAGCAGTCTACAGGGGAACACCGGGGAGCTGTTTTTT. The V and J genes are TRBV6-4 and TRBJ2-2, with D possibly TRBD1 on 6 matching bases. V lost 5 bases, J lost 1 base, and 8 bases lay in between. Germline CDR1 MRHNA, CDR2 SNTAGT. The CDR3 totals 14 residues.

This chain links TRBV19 with TRBJ2-1; the D is unclear. V lost 3 bases, J lost 10 bases, and 7 bases lay in between. This CDR3 is 11 amino acids long. Germline lookup yields CDR1 LNHDA and CDR2 SQIVND (reference sequence). The DNA for the CDR3 is TGTGCCAGTAGTATCGGGTCGGAGCAGTTCTTC. Protein product: CASSIGSEQFF.